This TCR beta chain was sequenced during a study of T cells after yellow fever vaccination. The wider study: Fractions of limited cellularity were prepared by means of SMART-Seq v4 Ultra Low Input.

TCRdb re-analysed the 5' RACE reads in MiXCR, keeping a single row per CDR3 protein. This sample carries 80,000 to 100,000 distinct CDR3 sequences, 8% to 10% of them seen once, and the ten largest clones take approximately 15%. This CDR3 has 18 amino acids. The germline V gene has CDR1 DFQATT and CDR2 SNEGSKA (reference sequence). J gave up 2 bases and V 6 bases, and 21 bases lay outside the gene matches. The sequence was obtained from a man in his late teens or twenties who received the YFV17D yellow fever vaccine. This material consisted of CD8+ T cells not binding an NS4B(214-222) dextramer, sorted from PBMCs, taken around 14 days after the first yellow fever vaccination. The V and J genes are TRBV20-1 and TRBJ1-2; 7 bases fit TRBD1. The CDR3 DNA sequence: TGCAGTGCAAAGGACAGGTTGGGGGGCCCCAGTCCCAACTATGGCTACACCTTC. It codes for CSAKDRLGGPSPNYGYTF.